Listed below are T cell receptor beta chains from one sample, sequenced in a study of post-analysis software for immune sequencing data. One entry per CDR3 protein results from TCRdb running MiXCR on the PCR reads. This table holds 650,000 to 900,000 distinct CDR3 sequences, 46% found once. The sequenced sample consisted of blood. Source of these receptors: a girl aged 5 to 17 with multiple sclerosis. Each CDR3 is given with its conserved first and last residue. A D gene is named only where the DNA matches it firmly. Clone size, where shown, is once, few, many, or a class for clones that have expanded.

J: TRBJ2-7
D: TRBD1
size: few
V: TRBV19
CDR3: CASSTGTGIHEQYF
DNA: TGTGCCAGTAGTACTGGGACAGGGATACACGAGCAGTACTTC

J: TRBJ1-1
D: .
size: few
V: TRBV12-3/TRBV12-4
CDR3: CASNPKGTQNTEAFF
DNA: TGTGCCAGCAATCCTAAGGGGACTCAGAACACTGAAGCTTTCTTT

J: TRBJ1-5
D: TRBD1
size: few
V: TRBV6-6
CDR3: CASNRDRGLPQPQHF
DNA: TGTGCCAGCAACCGGGACAGGGGTTTACCTCAGCCCCAGCATTTT

J: TRBJ2-1
D: TRBD1
size: .
V: TRBV27
CDR3: CASSFGQGVYNEQFF
DNA: TGTGCCAGCAGCTTTGGACAGGGGGTTTACAATGAGCAGTTCTTC

J: TRBJ2-3
D: TRBD1
size: once
V: TRBV18
CDR3: CASSPWTGGSSTDTQYF
DNA: TGTGCCAGCTCACCATGGACAGGGGGGAGTAGCACAGATACGCAGTATTTT

J: TRBJ2-7
D: TRBD1
size: few
V: TRBV20-1
CDR3: CSASAPGTGGYEQYF
DNA: TGCAGTGCTAGCGCCCCCGGGACAGGGGGCTACGAGCAGTACTTC

J: TRBJ2-7
D: .
size: .
V: TRBV28
CDR3: CASSLQFHEQYF
DNA: TGTGCCAGCAGTTTACAGTTCCACGAGCAGTACTTC

J: TRBJ1-2
D: .
size: .
V: TRBV12-3/TRBV12-4
CDR3: CASTLAGQNYGYTF
DNA: TGTGCCAGCACCCTGGCTGGGCAGAACTATGGCTACACCTTC

J: TRBJ2-1
D: .
size: .
V: TRBV20-1
CDR3: CSAYSVGDSYNEQFF
DNA: TGCAGTGCATATAGCGTCGGGGACTCCTACAATGAGCAGTTCTTC

J: TRBJ1-4
D: .
size: .
V: TRBV20-1
CDR3: CSAAGGATNEKLFF
DNA: TGCAGTGCCGCGGGCGGGGCAACTAATGAAAAACTGTTTTTT

J: TRBJ2-1
D: .
size: few
V: TRBV4-2
CDR3: CASSQESGLPSSYNEQFF
DNA: TGTGCCAGCAGCCAAGAGAGCGGGCTCCCGAGCTCCTACAATGAGCAGTTCTTC

J: TRBJ1-1
D: .
size: few
V: TRBV7-9
CDR3: CASSAEGVTEAFF
DNA: TGTGCCAGCAGCGCAGAAGGGGTGACTGAAGCTTTCTTT

J: TRBJ2-3
D: TRBD1
size: few
V: TRBV20-1
CDR3: CSARDRGQGEYTQYF
DNA: TGCAGTGCTAGAGATCGGGGACAGGGGGAATATACGCAGTATTTT

J: TRBJ2-3
D: TRBD2
size: few
V: TRBV7-3
CDR3: CASSSPSGLAGADTQYF
DNA: TGTGCCAGCAGCTCGCCCAGTGGACTAGCGGGGGCGGATACGCAGTATTTT

J: TRBJ2-3
D: .
size: .
V: TRBV4-1
CDR3: CASSHSTDTGTDTQYF
DNA: TGCGCCAGCAGCCACTCGACGGATACTGGCACAGATACGCAGTATTTT

J: TRBJ2-1
D: TRBD2
size: .
V: TRBV10-3
CDR3: CAISDSGGRASDEQFF
DNA: TGTGCCATCAGTGACAGCGGCGGGAGGGCCTCAGATGAGCAGTTCTTC

J: TRBJ1-2
D: .
size: .
V: TRBV25-1
CDR3: CASSEVGFYGYTF
DNA: TGTGCCAGCAGTGAAGTAGGGTTCTATGGCTACACCTTC

J: TRBJ1-2
D: .
size: .
V: TRBV12-3/TRBV12-4
CDR3: CASSPYKNYGYTF
DNA: TGTGCCAGCAGCCCATACAAGAACTATGGCTACACCTTC

J: TRBJ1-1
D: TRBD1
size: .
V: TRBV15
CDR3: CATSRDNRGTEAFF
DNA: TGTGCCACCAGCAGGGACAACAGGGGTACTGAAGCTTTCTTT

J: TRBJ2-7
D: .
size: .
V: TRBV20-1
CDR3: CSARARDQPYYEQYF
DNA: TGCAGTGCTAGAGCCCGGGACCAACCCTACTACGAGCAGTACTTC

J: TRBJ2-7
D: .
size: few
V: TRBV18
CDR3: CASSPLAVGSSYEQYF
DNA: TGTGCCAGCTCACCATTAGCGGTCGGGAGCTCCTACGAGCAGTACTTC

J: TRBJ2-1
D: .
size: .
V: TRBV7-9
CDR3: CASPGVDSYNEQFF
DNA: TGTGCCAGCCCAGGGGTAGACTCCTACAATGAGCAGTTCTTC

J: TRBJ2-1
D: .
size: .
V: TRBV4-3
CDR3: CASSPDRIFYNEQFF
DNA: TGCGCCAGCAGCCCCGACAGGATCTTCTACAATGAGCAGTTCTTC

J: TRBJ2-7
D: .
size: few
V: TRBV5-1
CDR3: CASSPGHSPREQYF
DNA: TGCGCCAGCAGCCCGGGACATAGCCCGCGGGAGCAGTACTTC

J: TRBJ2-1
D: TRBD1
size: .
V: TRBV4-3
CDR3: CASSHRQGAGSYNEQFF
DNA: TGCGCCAGCAGCCACAGACAGGGGGCGGGCTCCTACAATGAGCAGTTCTTC

J: TRBJ2-6
D: TRBD1
size: few
V: TRBV5-1
CDR3: CASSWGAFMTGAGANVLTF
DNA: TGCGCCAGCAGCTGGGGGGCCTTCATGACAGGGGCTGGGGCCAACGTCCTGACTTTC

J: TRBJ2-7
D: TRBD2
size: .
V: TRBV25-1
CDR3: CASSSGGIHYEQYF
DNA: TGTGCCAGCAGTTCGGGGGGAATTCACTACGAGCAGTACTTC

J: TRBJ2-7
D: TRBD1
size: once
V: TRBV7-2
CDR3: CASSLAQGWDEQYF
DNA: TGTGCCAGCAGCTTAGCACAGGGGTGGGACGAGCAGTACTTC